This TCR beta chain is drawn from a study of blood T cells in healthy people across ages. Findings of the study overall: Unsorted PBMCs blocked a conclusive comparison of naive and antigen-experienced cells.

Through a sample-barcoded 5' primer and a J-beta primer mix, a second PCR was run for roughly 6 to 11 cycles. Using its own MiXCR run on the 5' RACE reads, TCRdb lists one record per CDR3 protein. The sample contains about 720,000 distinct CDR3 sequences, around 25% of which appear only once. CDR3 length: 13 residues. Trimming cost V 1 base and J 1 base, with 6 bases left between them. The germline gives CDR1 DFQATT, CDR2 SNEGSKA (reference sequence). Healthy Caucasian individuals from Russia aged about 6 to 100 were enrolled as donors. Concerning this clonotype: The antigen remains undetermined.

This same sample was also part of a study on T cells of mothers and their children. As reported in that work: Across the analysis, no persistent microchimeric T cell clones were detected.

Source material: blood. V and J are TRBV20-1 and TRBJ2-3; no definite D call. This clonotype was sampled from a boy between 10 and 17 years old in good health. This CDR3 is CSARVPGTDTQYF. In DNA form, the CDR3 reads TGCAGTGCTAGAGTGCCGGGCACAGATACGCAGTATTTT.